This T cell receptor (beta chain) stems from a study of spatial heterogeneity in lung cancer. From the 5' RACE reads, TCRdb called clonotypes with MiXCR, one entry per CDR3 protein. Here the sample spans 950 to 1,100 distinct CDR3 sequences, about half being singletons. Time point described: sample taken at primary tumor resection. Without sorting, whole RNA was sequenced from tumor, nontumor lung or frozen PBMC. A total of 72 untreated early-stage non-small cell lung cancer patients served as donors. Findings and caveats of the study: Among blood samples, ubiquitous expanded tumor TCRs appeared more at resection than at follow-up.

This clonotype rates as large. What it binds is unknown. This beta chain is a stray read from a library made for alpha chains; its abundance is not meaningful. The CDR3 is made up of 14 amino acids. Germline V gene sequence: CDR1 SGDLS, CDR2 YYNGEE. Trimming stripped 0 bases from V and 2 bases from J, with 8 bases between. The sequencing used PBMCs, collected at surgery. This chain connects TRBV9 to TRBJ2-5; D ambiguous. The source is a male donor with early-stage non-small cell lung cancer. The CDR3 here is CASSVALSQETQYF. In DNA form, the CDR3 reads TGTGCCAGCAGCGTAGCTTTAAGTCAAGAGACCCAGTACTTC.